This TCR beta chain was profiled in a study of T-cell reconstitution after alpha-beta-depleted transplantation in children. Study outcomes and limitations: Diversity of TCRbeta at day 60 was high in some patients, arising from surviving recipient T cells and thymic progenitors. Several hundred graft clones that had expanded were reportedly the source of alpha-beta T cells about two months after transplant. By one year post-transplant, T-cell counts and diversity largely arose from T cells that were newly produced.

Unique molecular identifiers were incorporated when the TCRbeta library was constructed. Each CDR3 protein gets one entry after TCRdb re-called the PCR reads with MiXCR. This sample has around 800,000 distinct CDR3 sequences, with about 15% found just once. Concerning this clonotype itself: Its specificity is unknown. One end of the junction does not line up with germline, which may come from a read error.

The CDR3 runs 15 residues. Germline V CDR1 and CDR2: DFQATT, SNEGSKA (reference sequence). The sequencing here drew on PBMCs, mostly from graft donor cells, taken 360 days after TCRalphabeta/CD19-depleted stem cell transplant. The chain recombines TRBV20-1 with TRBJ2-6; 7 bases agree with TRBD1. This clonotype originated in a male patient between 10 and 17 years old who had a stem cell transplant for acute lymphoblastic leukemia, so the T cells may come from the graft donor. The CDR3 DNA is TGCAGTGCTCGAAGAACAGGGGCTGGGGCCAGCGTCCTGACTTTC. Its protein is CSARRTGAGASVLTF.